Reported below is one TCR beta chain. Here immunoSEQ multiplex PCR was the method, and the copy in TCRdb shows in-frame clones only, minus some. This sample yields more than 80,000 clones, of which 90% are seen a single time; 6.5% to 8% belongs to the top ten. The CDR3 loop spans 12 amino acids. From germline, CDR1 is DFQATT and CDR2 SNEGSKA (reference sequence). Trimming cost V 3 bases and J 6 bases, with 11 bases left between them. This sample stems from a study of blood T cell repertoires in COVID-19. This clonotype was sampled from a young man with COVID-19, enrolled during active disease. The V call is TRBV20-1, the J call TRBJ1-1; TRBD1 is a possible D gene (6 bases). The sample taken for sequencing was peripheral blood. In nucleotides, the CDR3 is TGCAGTGCTAGTGGACAGAGAGCTGAAGCTTTCTTT. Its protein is CSASGQRAEAFF.